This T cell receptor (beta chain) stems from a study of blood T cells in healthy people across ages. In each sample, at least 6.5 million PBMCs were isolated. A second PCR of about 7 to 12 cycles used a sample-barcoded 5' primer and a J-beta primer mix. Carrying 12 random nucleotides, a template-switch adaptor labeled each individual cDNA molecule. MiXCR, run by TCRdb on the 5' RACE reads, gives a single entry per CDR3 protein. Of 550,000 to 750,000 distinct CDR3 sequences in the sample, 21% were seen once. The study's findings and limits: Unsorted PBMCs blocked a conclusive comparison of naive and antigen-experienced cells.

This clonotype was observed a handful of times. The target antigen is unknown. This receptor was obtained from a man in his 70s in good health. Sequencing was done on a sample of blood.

The DNA of the CDR3 is TGTGCCAGCAGGACGGAAAAGAACACTGAAGCTTTCTTT. As protein: CASRTEKNTEAFF. The chain combines TRBV2 with TRBJ1-1; D gene unclear. The CDR3 covers 13 residues. CDR1 is SNHLY, CDR2 FYNNEI, per germline. V lost 6 bases, J lost 1 base, and 9 bases lay in between. Using reference TRBV2 and TRBJ1-1 for the parts outside the CDR3, the full variable domain is EPEVTQTPSHQVTQMGQEVILRCVPISNHLYFYWYRQILGQKVEFLVSFYNNEISEKSEIFDDQFSVERPDGSNFTLKIRSTKLEDSAMYFCASRTEKNTEAFFGQGTRLTVV.